This TCR beta chain was sequenced in a study of cytomegalovirus exposure and HLA in healthy donors. CDR1 and CDR2 (germline): MNHEY, SVGAGI. This CDR3 region has 15 residues. V was pared by 6 bases and J by 2 bases, with 5 bases of the junction left unmatched. The PCR used 60 Vbeta and 13 Jbeta primers. TCRdb's copy holds only in-frame clones and misses some; the assay was immunoSEQ multiplex PCR. Of some 220,000 clones detected, about 80% appear once; the ten largest clones hold 0.58%. Sequencing was done on a sample of PBMCs. The clonotype was recovered from a woman aged 40 to 50 in good health and CMV-seronegative. The rearrangement joins TRBV6-5 to TRBJ2-1; 9 nucleotides match TRBD1. In nucleotides, the CDR3 is TGTGCCAGCAGGAGGGGACAGGGCACCTACAATGAGCAGTTCTTC. This translates into CASRRGQGTYNEQFF.